These T cell receptor beta chains were read from a single sample in a study of patients and donors after allogeneic stem cell transplantation. One entry per CDR3 protein results from TCRdb running MiXCR on the RT-PCR reads. The sample yields some 880,000 distinct CDR3 sequences, 15% to 20% seen once. Sample: blood, either unsorted or a sorted T cell fraction (not recorded which). The source of these receptors is a human donor who was either an allogeneic HSCT recipient or a stem cell or donor lymphocyte infusion donor (not recorded which). It is not recorded whose cells these are; they may come from a transplant donor. Both conserved end residues are trimmed from each CDR3.

ASSPLGNEQY,TRBV27,TRBJ2-7
ASSEPAGGETQY,TRBV25-1,TRBJ2-5
ASMAGSGGASSYEQY,TRBV6-1,TRBJ2-7
ASSGTREAF,TRBV5-6,TRBJ1-1
AISLGADTQY,TRBV10-3,TRBJ2-3
ASSLTPSALVAATQY,TRBV12-3/TRBV12-4,TRBJ2-3
ASSPGTPRADTQY,TRBV18,TRBJ2-3
ASSPTGTSPTDTQY,TRBV7-3,TRBJ2-3
AIRDRDGYT,TRBV24-1,TRBJ1-2
ASSPRHTNSNQPQH,TRBV27,TRBJ1-5
ASRGGLAGSSGSYNEQF,TRBV12-3/TRBV12-4,TRBJ2-1
ASSFLGLAGDANTGELF,TRBV5-4,TRBJ2-2
ASSIIGGRNEQF,TRBV19,TRBJ2-1
ASRELGVQETQY,TRBV6-1,TRBJ2-5
ASSRASGNYEQY,TRBV4-2,TRBJ2-7
ASSLRTGSEQY,TRBV4-2,TRBJ2-7
ASSEQGHEQY,TRBV25-1,TRBJ2-7
ASSLADRDEQY,TRBV5-1,TRBJ2-7
ASSLGEGSGANVLT,TRBV27,TRBJ2-6
ASSRMAGPEAQH,TRBV12-3/TRBV12-4,TRBJ1-5
ASSQRQGDYGYT,TRBV3-1,TRBJ1-2
ASSFQGGDEKLF,TRBV27,TRBJ1-4
ASSQWASGGNNEQF,TRBV3-1,TRBJ2-1
ASSGTGSTYEQY,TRBV18,TRBJ2-7
ASSNFHRNSYEQY,TRBV7-9,TRBJ2-7